This TCR beta chain was retrieved from a study of T cell responses to AZD1222 COVID-19 vaccine. Overall study findings and caveats: White British people made up most donors, females outnumbered males, and clonal diversity was possibly underestimated. Repertoire sampling was restricted to post-peak T cell response timepoints. Spike-wide coverage was observed for vaccine-associated CD4 TCRs, with dominant responses at 160-218 and 743-854.

Timing groups of about 4 and about 12 weeks for second doses were pooled. A remark on this clone: No antigen is known for it.

V dropped 3 bases and J dropped 2 bases, with 11 bases sitting between them. From germline, CDR1 is DFQATT and CDR2 SNEGSKA (reference sequence). The CDR3 runs to 14 residues. Sequencing was performed with immunoSEQ multiplex PCR; in TCRdb, only in-frame clones are kept and a portion is missing. The sample shows roughly 85,000 clones, about nine tenths of them seen only once. The genes are TRBV20-1 and TRBJ2-1; TRBD2 might be the D (6 bases). The receptor was derived from an adult who received the AZD1222 COVID-19 vaccine. This specimen consisted of peripheral blood, obtained 28 days after the second AZD1222 dose. The CDR3 reads CSASIQRAYNEQFF. The CDR3 region has the DNA TGCAGTGCTAGTATCCAGCGGGCCTACAATGAGCAGTTCTTC.